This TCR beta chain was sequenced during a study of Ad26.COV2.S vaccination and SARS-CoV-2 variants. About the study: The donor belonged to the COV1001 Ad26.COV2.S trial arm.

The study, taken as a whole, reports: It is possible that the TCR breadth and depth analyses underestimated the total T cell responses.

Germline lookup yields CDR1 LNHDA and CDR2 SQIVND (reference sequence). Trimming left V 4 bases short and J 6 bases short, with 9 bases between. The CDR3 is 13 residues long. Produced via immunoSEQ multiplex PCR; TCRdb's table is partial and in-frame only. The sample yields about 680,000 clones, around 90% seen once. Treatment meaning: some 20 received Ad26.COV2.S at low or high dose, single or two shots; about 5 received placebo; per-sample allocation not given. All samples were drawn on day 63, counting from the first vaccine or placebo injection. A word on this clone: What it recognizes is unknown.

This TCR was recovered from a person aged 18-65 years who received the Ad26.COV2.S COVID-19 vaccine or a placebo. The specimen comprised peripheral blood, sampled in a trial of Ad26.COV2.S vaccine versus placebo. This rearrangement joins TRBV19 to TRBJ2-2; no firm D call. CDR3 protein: CASSTGFAGELFF. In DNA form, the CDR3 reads TGTGCCAGTAGTACTGGGTTCGCCGGGGAGCTGTTTTTT.